This T cell receptor (beta chain) is from a study of cytomegalovirus exposure and HLA in healthy donors. Overall study findings and caveats: TCR beta V segments were, for the most part, productive about 87% or about 30% of the time in an earlier analysis.

The PCR made use of 60 Vbeta and 13 Jbeta primers. TCRdb keeps only in-frame clones here, not all; method: immunoSEQ multiplex PCR. The sample includes 150,000 to 200,000 clones, over 70% of them seen just once. This clone has a single count. As yet, its antigen is unknown. This CDR3 comprises 15 residues. Germline V gene data show CDR1 as MNHNS and CDR2 as SASEGT. V lost 1 base to trimming and J lost 3 bases; unmatched junction nucleotides: 6. The receptor's source is a woman aged 50 to 65 in good health and CMV-seronegative. What was sequenced was PBMCs. This chain connects TRBV6-1 to TRBJ2-7; TRBD1 matches 7 bases. The CDR3 reads CASSEGWDRFYEQYF. The CDR3 DNA follows: TGTGCCAGCAGTGAAGGCTGGGACAGATTCTACGAGCAGTACTTC.